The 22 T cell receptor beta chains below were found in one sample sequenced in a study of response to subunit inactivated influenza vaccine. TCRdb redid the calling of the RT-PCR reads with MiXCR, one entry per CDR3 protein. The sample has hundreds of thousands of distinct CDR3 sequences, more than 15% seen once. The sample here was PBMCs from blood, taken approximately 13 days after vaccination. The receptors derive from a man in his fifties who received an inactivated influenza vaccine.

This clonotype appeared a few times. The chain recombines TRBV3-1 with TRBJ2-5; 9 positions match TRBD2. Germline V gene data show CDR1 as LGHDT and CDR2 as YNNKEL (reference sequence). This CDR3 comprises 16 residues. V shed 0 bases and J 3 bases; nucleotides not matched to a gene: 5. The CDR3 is CASSQEGGGGKETQYF. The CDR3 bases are TGTGCCAGCAGCCAAGAGGGCGGGGGGGGAAAAGAGACCCAGTACTTC.

The CDR3 spells CASSIKREGLFEQFF. The CDR3 DNA reads as TGTGCCAGTAGTATTAAGCGGGAGGGCCTCTTTGAGCAGTTCTTC. The chain uses TRBV19 and TRBJ2-1; TRBD2 aligns across 10 bases. The junction had 8 bases not matched to a gene; V was cut back by 3 bases and J by 9 bases. This CDR3 is built from 15 residues. Germline CDR1 LNHDA, CDR2 SQIVND (reference sequence).

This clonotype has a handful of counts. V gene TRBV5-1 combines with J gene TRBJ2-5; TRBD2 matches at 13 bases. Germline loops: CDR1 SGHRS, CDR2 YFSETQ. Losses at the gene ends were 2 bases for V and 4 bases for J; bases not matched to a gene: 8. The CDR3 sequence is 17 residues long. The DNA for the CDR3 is TGCGCCAGCAGCTTAACTAGCGGGAGGGAACTTGGAGAGACCCAGTACTTC. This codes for CASSLTSGRELGETQYF.

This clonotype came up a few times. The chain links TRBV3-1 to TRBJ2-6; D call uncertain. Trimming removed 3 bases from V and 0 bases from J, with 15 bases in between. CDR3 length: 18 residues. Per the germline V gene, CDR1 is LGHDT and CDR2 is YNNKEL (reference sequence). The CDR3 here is CASSHGLLIGSGANVLTF. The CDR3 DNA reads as TGTGCCAGCAGCCACGGTTTATTAATCGGCTCTGGGGCCAACGTCCTGACTTTC.

CDR3 residues: CASSSGRTGNNEQFF. CDR3 sequence (DNA): TGTGCCAGCTCATCGGGTAGGACAGGGAACAATGAGCAGTTCTTC. The chain has TRBV18 and TRBJ2-1; 8 bases are a match to TRBD1. The germline gives CDR1 KGHSH, CDR2 LQKENI. The V segment lost 5 bases and the J segment 5 bases; nucleotides outside the gene matches: 8. The CDR3 contains 15 residues.

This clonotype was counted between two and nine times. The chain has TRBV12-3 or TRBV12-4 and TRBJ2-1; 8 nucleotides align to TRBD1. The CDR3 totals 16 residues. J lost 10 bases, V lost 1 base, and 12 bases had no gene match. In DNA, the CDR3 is TGTGCCAGCAGTTTAGGCAGGGGGCGCGAAACCCACGAGCAGTTCTTC. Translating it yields CASSLGRGRETHEQFF.

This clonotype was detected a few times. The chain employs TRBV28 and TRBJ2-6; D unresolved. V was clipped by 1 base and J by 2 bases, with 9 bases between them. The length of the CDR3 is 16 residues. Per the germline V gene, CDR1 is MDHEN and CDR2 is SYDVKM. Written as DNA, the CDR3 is TGTGCCAGCAGTTTATTGAATCAGGCTGGGGCCAACGTCCTGACTTTC. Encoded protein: CASSLLNQAGANVLTF.

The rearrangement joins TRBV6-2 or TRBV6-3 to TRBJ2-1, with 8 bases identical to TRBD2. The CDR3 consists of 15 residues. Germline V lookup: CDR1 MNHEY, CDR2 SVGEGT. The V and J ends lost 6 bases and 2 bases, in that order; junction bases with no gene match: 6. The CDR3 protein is CASSYSGNPYNEQFF. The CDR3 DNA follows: TGTGCCAGCAGCTATAGCGGGAACCCCTACAATGAGCAGTTCTTC.

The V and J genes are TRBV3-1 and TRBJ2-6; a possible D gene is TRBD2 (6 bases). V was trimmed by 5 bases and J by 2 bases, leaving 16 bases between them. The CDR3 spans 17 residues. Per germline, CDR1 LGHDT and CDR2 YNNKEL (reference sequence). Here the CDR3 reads CASSENRGFTGANVLTF. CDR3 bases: TGTGCCAGCAGCGAAAATCGGGGGTTTACTGGGGCCAACGTCCTGACTTTC.

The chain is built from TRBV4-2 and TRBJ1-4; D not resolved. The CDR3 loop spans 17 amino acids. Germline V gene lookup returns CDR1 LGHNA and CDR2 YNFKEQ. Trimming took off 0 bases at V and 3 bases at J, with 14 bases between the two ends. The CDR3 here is CASSQDSNSVSNEKLFF. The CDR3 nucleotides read TGTGCCAGCAGCCAAGATTCCAATTCCGTCTCTAATGAAAAACTGTTTTTT.

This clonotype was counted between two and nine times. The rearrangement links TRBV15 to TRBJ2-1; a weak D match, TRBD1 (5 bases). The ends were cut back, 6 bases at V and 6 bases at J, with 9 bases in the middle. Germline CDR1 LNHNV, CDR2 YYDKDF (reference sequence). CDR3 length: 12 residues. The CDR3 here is CATSRQTNEQFF. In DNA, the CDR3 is TGTGCCACCAGTCGACAGACCAATGAGCAGTTCTTC.

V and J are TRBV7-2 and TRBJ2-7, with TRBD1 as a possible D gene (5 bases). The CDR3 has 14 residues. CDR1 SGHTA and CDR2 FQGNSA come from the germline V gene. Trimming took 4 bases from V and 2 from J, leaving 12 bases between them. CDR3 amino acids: CASSSRTRPYEQYF. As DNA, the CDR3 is TGTGCCAGCAGCTCAAGGACAAGACCCTACGAGCAGTACTTC.

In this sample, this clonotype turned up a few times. CDR3 sequence: CASSLGNLASGDTQYF. The CDR3 nucleotides are TGCGCCAGCAGCTTGGGAAATCTAGCGAGTGGAGATACGCAGTATTTT. The rearrangement joins TRBV5-1 to TRBJ2-3; TRBD2 might be the D (6 bases). The CDR3 loop spans 16 amino acids. Germline V gene lookup returns CDR1 SGHRS and CDR2 YFSETQ. V lost 0 bases to trimming and J lost 5 bases, with 16 bases between them.

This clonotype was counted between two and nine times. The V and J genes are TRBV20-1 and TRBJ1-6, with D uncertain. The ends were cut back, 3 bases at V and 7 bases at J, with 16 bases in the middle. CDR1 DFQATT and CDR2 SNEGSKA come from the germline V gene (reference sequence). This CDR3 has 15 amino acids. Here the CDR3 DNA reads TGCAGTGCTAGCCCCGAGCCTACAACCAATTCACCCCTCCACTTT. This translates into CSASPEPTTNSPLHF.

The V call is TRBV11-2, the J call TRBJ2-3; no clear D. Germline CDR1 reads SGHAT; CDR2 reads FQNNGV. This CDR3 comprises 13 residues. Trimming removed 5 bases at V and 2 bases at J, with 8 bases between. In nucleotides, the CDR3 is TGTGCCAGCAGCCTGCACGTCACAGATACGCAGTATTTT. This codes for CASSLHVTDTQYF.

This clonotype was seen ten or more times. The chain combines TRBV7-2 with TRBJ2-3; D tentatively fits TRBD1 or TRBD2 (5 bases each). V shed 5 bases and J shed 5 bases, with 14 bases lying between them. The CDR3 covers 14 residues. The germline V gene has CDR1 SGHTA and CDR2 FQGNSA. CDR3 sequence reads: CASSPGPQGDTQYF. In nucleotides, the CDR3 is TGTGCCAGCAGCCCGGGACCCCAAGGAGATACGCAGTATTTT. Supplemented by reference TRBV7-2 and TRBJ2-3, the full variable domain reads GAGVSQSPSNKVTEKGKDVELRCDPISGHTALYWYRQSLGQGLEFLIYFQGNSAPDKSGLPSDRFSAERTGGSVSTLTIQRTQQEDSAVYLCASSPGPQGDTQYFGPGTRLTVL.

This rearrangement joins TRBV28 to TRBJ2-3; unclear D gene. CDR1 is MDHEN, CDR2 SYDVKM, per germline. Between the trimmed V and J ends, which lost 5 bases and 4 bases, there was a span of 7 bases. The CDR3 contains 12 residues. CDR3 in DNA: TGTGCCAGCAGTACCCCATCAGATACGCAGTATTTT. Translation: CASSTPSDTQYF.

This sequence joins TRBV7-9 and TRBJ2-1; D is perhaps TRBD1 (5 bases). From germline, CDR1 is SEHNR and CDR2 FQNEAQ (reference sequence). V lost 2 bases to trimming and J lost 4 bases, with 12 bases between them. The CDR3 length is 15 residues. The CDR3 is CASSLPGPVYNEQFF. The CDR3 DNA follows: TGTGCCAGCAGCTTACCAGGGCCTGTGTACAATGAGCAGTTCTTC. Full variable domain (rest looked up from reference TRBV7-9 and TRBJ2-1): DTGVSQNPRHKITKRGQNVTFRCDPISEHNRLYWYRQTLGQGPEFLTYFQNEAQLEKSRLLSDRFSAERPKGSFSTLEIQRTEQGDSAMYLCASSLPGPVYNEQFFGPGTRLTVL.

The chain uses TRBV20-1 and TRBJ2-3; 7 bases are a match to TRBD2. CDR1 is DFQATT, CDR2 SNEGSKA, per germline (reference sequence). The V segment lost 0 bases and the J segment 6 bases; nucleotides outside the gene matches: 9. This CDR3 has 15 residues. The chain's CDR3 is CSARDQRMRGDTQYF. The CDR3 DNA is TGCAGTGCTAGAGATCAAAGGATGCGGGGGGATACGCAGTATTTT.

Here the CDR3 DNA reads TGCAGTGCTAGTGACGCGGTCGGCTATGGCTACACCTTC. This gives the protein CSASDAVGYGYTF. V usage is TRBV20-1 and J usage is TRBJ1-2; D not certain. The germline V gene has CDR1 DFQATT and CDR2 SNEGSKA (reference sequence). The V end lost 3 bases, the J end lost 4 bases, and 12 bases lay between the germline ends. This CDR3 has 13 residues.

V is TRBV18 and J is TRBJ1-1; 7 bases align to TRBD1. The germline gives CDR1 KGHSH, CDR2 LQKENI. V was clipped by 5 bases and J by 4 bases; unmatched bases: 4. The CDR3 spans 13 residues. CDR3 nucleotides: TGTGCCAGCTCAGCGGACAGGAGCACTGAAGCTTTCTTT. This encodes CASSADRSTEAFF.

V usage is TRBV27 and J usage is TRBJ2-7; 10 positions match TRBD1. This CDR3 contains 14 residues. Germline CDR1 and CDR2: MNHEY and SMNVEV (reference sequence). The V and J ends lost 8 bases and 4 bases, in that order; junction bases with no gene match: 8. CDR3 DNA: TGTGCCAGCCGACGACGGACAGGGGGTTACGAGCAGTACTTC. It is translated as CASRRRTGGYEQYF.